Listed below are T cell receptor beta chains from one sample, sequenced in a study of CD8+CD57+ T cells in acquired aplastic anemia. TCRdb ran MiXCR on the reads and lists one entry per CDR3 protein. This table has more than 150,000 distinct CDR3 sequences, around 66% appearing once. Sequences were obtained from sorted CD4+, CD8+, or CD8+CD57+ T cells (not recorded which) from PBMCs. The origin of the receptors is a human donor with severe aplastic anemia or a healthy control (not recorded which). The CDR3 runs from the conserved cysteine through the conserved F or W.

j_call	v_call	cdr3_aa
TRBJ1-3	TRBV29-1	CSVQYVAGNTIYF
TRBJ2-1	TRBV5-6	CASSFIGSYNEQFF
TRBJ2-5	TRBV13	CASSSGTGDETQYF
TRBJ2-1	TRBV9	CASSVAVRQGSSYNEQFF
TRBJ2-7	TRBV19	CASSSTGNKGEQYF
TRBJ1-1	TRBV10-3	CAINTGENTEAFF
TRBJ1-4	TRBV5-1	CASSPGQLGANEKLFF
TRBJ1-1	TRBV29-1	CSARQQGSDTEAFF
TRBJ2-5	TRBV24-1	CATSDQSGTQYF
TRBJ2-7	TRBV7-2	CASSYISPSYEQYF
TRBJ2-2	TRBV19	CASSTWTGDTGELFF
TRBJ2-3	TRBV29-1	CSVEGREGLTDTQYF
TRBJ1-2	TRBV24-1	CATSDPGGFYTF
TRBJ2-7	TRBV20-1	CSARNLYEQYF
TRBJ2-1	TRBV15	CATKGLRYNEQFF
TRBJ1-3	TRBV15	CATSRPRIDSGNTIYF
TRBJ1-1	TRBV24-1	CATRGPANTEAFF
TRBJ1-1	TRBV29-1	CSVEDRRGRGTEAFF
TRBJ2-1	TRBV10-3	CATGLAGANEQFF
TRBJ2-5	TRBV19	CASKDRGIQETQYF